The 24 T cell receptor beta chains below come from one sample, sequenced in a study of blood T cell repertoires in COVID-19. Repertoires were generated with immunoSEQ multiplex PCR, while TCRdb's copy carries only in-frame clones and drops some. Of around 150,000 clones in the sample, about 80% are singletons; the top ten hold more than 3%. The sequencing input was PBMCs or T cells enriched from blood (not recorded which). The receptors shown here come from a woman between 55 and 75 years old who had recovered from COVID-19.

The CDR3 coding sequence is TGTGCCTGGAGTCCGGACTGGAACACTGAAGCTTTCTTT. Translation: CAWSPDWNTEAFF. V is TRBV30 and J is TRBJ1-1; D not resolved. Trimming pared 2 bases from V and 1 base from J, leaving 8 bases between. This CDR3 is built from 13 residues. CDR1 GTSNPN and CDR2 SVGIG come from the germline V gene (reference sequence).

V gene TRBV4-1 combines with J gene TRBJ1-4; 9 bases agree with TRBD1. CDR3 length: 18 amino acids. Unmatched junction bases numbered 13, after V lost 0 bases and J lost 8 bases. Germline CDR1 MGHRA, CDR2 YSYEKL. CDR3: CASSQDRLGQGWSEKLFF. In DNA form, the CDR3 reads TGCGCCAGCAGCCAAGATCGATTGGGACAGGGCTGGTCGGAAAAACTGTTTTTT.

In this sample, this clone turned up a few times. The chain couples TRBV24-1 to TRBJ1-5; TRBD1 matches at 9 bases. The J segment lost 7 bases and the V segment lost 4 bases, leaving 7 bases of the junction unmatched. The CDR3 spans 15 residues. CDR1 is KGHDR, CDR2 SFDVKD, per germline. The CDR3 spells CATSDPTGGEQPQHF. In DNA, the CDR3 is TGTGCCACCAGTGACCCAACAGGGGGCGAACAGCCCCAGCATTTT.

The chain combines TRBV5-6 with TRBJ2-1; the match to TRBD2 covers 9 bases. Germline V lookup: CDR1 SGHDT, CDR2 YYEEEE. The V gene end was trimmed by 2 bases and the J gene end by 7 bases; junction bases not matched to a gene: 4. The CDR3 length is 14 residues. CDR3 DNA sequence: TGTGCCAGCAGCTTCGAGCGGGGGGTAAATGAGCAGTTCTTC. This codes for CASSFERGVNEQFF.

This clone was seen more than once but under ten times. V gene TRBV6-5 combines with J gene TRBJ1-5; D is perhaps TRBD1 (5 bases). This CDR3 has 15 amino acids. Looked up from germline, CDR1 is MNHEY and CDR2 is SVGAGI. With 5 bases removed from V and 3 bases from J, the gap between germline ends came to 14 bases. The DNA for the CDR3 is TGTGCCAGCAGTACTGGGGGGGGGAACAATCAGCCCCAGCATTTT. Encoded protein: CASSTGGGNNQPQHF.

The rearrangement joins TRBV5-6 to TRBJ2-3; the match to TRBD2 covers 12 bases. The CDR3 covers 18 residues. CDR1 SGHDT and CDR2 YYEEEE come from the germline V gene. Trimming removed 5 bases from V and 1 base from J; junction bases left unmatched: 11. The CDR3 bases are TGTGCCAGCAGGGTTATGACTAGCGGGGGTGGAGGCACAGATACGCAGTATTTT. Encoded protein: CASRVMTSGGGGTDTQYF.

This clone was recorded at least ten times. V and J are TRBV20-1 and TRBJ1-3; a possible D gene is TRBD1 (6 bases). There are 14 residues in the CDR3. CDR1 and CDR2 from the germline V gene are DFQATT and SNEGSKA (reference sequence). V was cut by 4 bases and J by 2 bases, with 12 bases left in between. The DNA for the CDR3 is TGCAGTGCTAATGAAGCAGGGGCTGGAAACACCATATATTTT. It specifies CSANEAGAGNTIYF.

The rearrangement links TRBV19 to TRBJ2-5; D possibly corresponds to TRBD1 (5 bases). Looked up from germline, CDR1 is LNHDA and CDR2 is SQIVND (reference sequence). This CDR3 region has 15 residues. V lost 2 bases and J 4 bases, leaving 14 bases between the germline ends. CDR3 residues: CASSIRRAELETQYF. The CDR3 DNA follows: TGTGCCAGTAGTATACGCAGGGCCGAATTAGAGACCCAGTACTTC.

This sequence joins TRBV5-1 and TRBJ2-1, with TRBD2 identical over 12 bases. This CDR3 comprises 15 residues. Germline V gene lookup returns CDR1 SGHRS and CDR2 YFSETQ. V was pared by 3 bases and J by 6 bases, with 4 bases of the junction left unmatched. CDR3 in amino acids: CASSSSGGAPNEQFF. CDR3 in DNA: TGCGCCAGCAGCTCTAGCGGGGGGGCTCCCAATGAGCAGTTCTTC.

The chain has TRBV24-1 and TRBJ2-2, with D maybe TRBD1 (7 bases). Per the germline V gene, CDR1 is KGHDR and CDR2 is SFDVKD. The CDR3 extends over 13 amino acids. V was trimmed by 7 bases and J by 7 bases, leaving 12 bases between them. The CDR3 bases are TGTGCCACCAGCGACAGGGAGGTCGGGGAGCTGTTTTTT. This encodes CATSDREVGELFF.

The rearrangement links TRBV10-3 to TRBJ2-5; tentatively, D is TRBD2 (5 bases). CDR1 and CDR2 from the germline V gene are ENHRY and SYGVKD. The CDR3 has 15 residues. The V end lost 0 bases, the J end lost 7 bases, and 15 bases lay between the germline ends. The CDR3 is CAISESVRVEGTQYF. The CDR3 nucleotides are TGTGCCATCAGTGAGTCGGTGCGGGTTGAGGGGACCCAGTACTTC.

This clone was recorded once. The chain links TRBV7-9 to TRBJ2-5; the D is unclear. The CDR3 is 13 amino acids. Germline values: CDR1 SEHNR, CDR2 FQNEAQ (reference sequence). With 1 base removed from V and 2 bases from J, the gap between germline ends came to 5 bases. CDR3 amino acids: CASSLGRQETQYF. CDR3 coding DNA: TGTGCCAGCAGCTTAGGTAGACAAGAGACCCAGTACTTC.

The chain is built from TRBV5-1 and TRBJ2-5; D is possibly TRBD1 (6 bases). V was clipped by 5 bases and J by 2 bases, with 19 bases between them. Germline V gives CDR1 SGHRS, CDR2 YFSETQ. This CDR3 contains 16 residues. DNA for the CDR3: TGCGCCAGCAGTTTCTTCCGGGACAAAACACAAGAGACCCAGTACTTC. Its protein is CASSFFRDKTQETQYF.

The chain couples TRBV19 to TRBJ1-5; the D gene is possibly TRBD1 (6 bases). Germline loops: CDR1 LNHDA, CDR2 SQIVND (reference sequence). The V end was cut by 2 bases, the J end by 5 bases, with 16 bases between. This CDR3 comprises 16 residues. Here the CDR3 DNA reads TGTGCCAGTAGTATAAGGGGCAGGGGACGTGATCAGCCCCAGCATTTT. Amino acids: CASSIRGRGRDQPQHF.

This chain connects TRBV30 to TRBJ1-1; D is perhaps TRBD1 (5 bases). The CDR3 spans 13 residues. The germline V gene has CDR1 GTSNPN and CDR2 SVGIG (reference sequence). V was trimmed by 5 bases and J by 6 bases, leaving 16 bases between them. CDR3 amino acids: CAWDNQGGAEAFF. In DNA, the CDR3 is TGTGCCTGGGATAACCAGGGAGGAGCTGAAGCTTTCTTT.

Concerning this clone: At one end, the junction sequence differs from germline, possibly due to a read error. V gene TRBV2 combines with J gene TRBJ1-1, with TRBD1 identical over 9 bases. The CDR3 length is 12 residues. Germline V gene lookup returns CDR1 SNHLY and CDR2 FYNNEI. CDR3 residues: CASTEGDRAAFF. The CDR3 DNA sequence: TGTGCCAGCACTGAAGGGGACAGGGCAGCTTTCTTT.

The rearrangement links TRBV30 to TRBJ2-7, with 7 bases lining up with TRBD2. The CDR3 is made up of 13 amino acids. Germline CDR1 and CDR2: GTSNPN and SVGIG (reference sequence). Trimming took 6 bases from V and 0 from J; bases not matched to a gene: 5. Written as DNA, the CDR3 is TGTGCCTGTAGAAGGACTAGCTCCTACGAGCAGTACTTC. Translated, it gives CACRRTSSYEQYF.

This clone appeared once. This sequence joins TRBV4-1 and TRBJ2-7; 7 nucleotides agree with TRBD1. V shed 1 base and J 1 base; nucleotides not matched to a gene: 7. The CDR3 loop spans 16 amino acids. Germline V CDR1 and CDR2: MGHRA, YSYEKL. The CDR3 DNA reads as TGCGCCAGCAGCCAAGCCACCGGGACAGTGTCCTACGAGCAGTACTTC. This translates into CASSQATGTVSYEQYF.

The chain couples TRBV7-3 to TRBJ2-1, with D hard to call. CDR3 size: 15 residues. V was shortened by 1 base and J by 2 bases, with 9 bases between the two germline ends. Germline-derived CDR1 and CDR2 are SGHTA and FQGTGA. The CDR3 is CASSLNLVPYNEQFF. CDR3 coding DNA: TGTGCCAGCAGCTTAAACCTAGTGCCCTACAATGAGCAGTTCTTC.

This clone was seen a handful of times. The V call is TRBV13, the J call TRBJ2-7; 8 bases map to TRBD1. This CDR3 comprises 14 residues. V was pared by 0 bases and J by 6 bases, with 4 bases of the junction left unmatched. Germline lookup yields CDR1 PRHDT and CDR2 FYEKMQ (reference sequence). The chain's CDR3 is CASSLGGTGGEQYF. In DNA form, the CDR3 reads TGTGCCAGCAGCTTAGGAGGGACAGGTGGCGAGCAGTACTTC.

This chain links TRBV6-5 with TRBJ1-1; no reliable D call. V lost 10 bases and J lost 5, with 14 bases in between. From germline, CDR1 is MNHEY and CDR2 SVGAGI. The CDR3 totals 12 residues. As DNA, the CDR3 is TGTGCCACCGGAAAGGGAGGTACTGAAGCTTTCTTT. It is translated as CATGKGGTEAFF.

The J gene is TRBJ1-3, the V gene TRBV5-6, with a possible D match to TRBD1 (5 bases). The V gene lost 0 bases and the J gene lost 0 bases, with 7 bases spanning the gap. The CDR3 covers 15 residues. The V gene's germline CDR1 is SGHDT and CDR2 YYEEEE. The CDR3 coding sequence is TGTGCCAGCAGCTTGGGACAGTACTCTGGAAACACCATATATTTT. Encoded protein: CASSLGQYSGNTIYF.

This chain joins TRBV14 and TRBJ2-1; 16 nucleotides align to TRBD2. This CDR3 is 18 amino acids long. The junction had 8 bases not matched to a gene; V was cut back by 2 bases and J by 7 bases. Germline V gene sequence: CDR1 SGHDN, CDR2 FVKESK. DNA for the CDR3: TGTGCCAGCAGCCAATCGGGACTAGCGGGGGGGGCCAGGAATGAGCAGTTCTTC. This gives the protein CASSQSGLAGGARNEQFF.

This chain uses TRBV5-1 with TRBJ2-7; 13 positions match TRBD2. Germline V CDR1 and CDR2: SGHRS, YFSETQ. V was clipped by 4 bases and J by 4 bases; unmatched bases: 2. The CDR3 totals 14 residues. The CDR3: CASSRTSGGYEQYF. CDR3 DNA sequence: TGCGCCAGCAGCCGGACTAGCGGGGGTTACGAGCAGTACTTC.